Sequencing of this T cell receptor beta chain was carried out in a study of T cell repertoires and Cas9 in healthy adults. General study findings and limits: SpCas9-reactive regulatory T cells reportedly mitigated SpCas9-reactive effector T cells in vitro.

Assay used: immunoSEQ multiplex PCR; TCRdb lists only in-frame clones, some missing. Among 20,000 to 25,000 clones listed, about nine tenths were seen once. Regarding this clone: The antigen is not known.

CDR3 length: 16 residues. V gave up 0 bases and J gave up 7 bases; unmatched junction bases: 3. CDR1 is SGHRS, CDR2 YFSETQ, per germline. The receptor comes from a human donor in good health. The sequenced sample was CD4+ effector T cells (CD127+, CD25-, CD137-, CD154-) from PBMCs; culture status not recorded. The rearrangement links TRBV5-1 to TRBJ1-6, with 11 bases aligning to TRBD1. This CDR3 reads CASSLEGQGVNSPLHF. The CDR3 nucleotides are TGCGCCAGCAGCTTGGAGGGACAGGGGGTAAATTCACCCCTCCACTTT.